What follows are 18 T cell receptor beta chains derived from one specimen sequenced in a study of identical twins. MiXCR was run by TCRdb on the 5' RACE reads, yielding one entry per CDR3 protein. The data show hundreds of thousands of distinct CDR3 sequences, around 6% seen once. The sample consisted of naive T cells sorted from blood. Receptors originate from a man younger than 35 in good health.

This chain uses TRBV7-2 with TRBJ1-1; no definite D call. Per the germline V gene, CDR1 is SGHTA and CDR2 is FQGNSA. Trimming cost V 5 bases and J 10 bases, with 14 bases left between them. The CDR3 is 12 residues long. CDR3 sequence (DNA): TGTGCCAGCAGCCCATTTGAGTTCGGAGCTTTCTTT. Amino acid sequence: CASSPFEFGAFF.

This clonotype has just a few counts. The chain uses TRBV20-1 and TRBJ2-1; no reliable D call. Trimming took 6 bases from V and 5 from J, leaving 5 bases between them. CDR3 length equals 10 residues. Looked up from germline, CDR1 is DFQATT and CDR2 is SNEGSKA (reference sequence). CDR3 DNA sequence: TGCAGTGCACAAAACAATGAGCAGTTCTTC. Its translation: CSAQNNEQFF.

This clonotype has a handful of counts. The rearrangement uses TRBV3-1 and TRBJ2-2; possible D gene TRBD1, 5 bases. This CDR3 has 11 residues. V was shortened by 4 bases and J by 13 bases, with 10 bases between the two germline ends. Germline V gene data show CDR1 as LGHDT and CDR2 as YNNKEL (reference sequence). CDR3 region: CASSRLGLLFF. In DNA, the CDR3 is TGTGCCAGCAGCCGTCTGGGGCTGCTGTTTTTT.

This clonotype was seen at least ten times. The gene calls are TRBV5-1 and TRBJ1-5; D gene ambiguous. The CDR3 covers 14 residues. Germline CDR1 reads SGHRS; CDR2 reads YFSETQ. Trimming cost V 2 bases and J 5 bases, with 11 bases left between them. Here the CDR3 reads CASSLGSDDQPQHF. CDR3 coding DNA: TGCGCCAGCAGCTTAGGAAGTGATGATCAGCCCCAGCATTTT.

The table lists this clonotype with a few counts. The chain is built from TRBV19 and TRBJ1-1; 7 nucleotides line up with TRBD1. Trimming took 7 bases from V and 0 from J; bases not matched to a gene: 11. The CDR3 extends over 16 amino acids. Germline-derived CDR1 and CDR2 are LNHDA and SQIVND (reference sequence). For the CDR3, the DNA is TGTGCCAGTAAACGGGACAGAGGTAGGATGAACACTGAAGCTTTCTTT. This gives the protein CASKRDRGRMNTEAFF.

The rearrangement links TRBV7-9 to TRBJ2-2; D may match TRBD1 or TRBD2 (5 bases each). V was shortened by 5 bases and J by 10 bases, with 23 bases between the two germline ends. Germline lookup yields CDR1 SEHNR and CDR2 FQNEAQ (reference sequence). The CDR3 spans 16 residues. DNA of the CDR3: TGTGCCAGCAGCCTGAGGGGCAGCACGACCTTCGAGGAGCTGTTTTTT. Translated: CASSLRGSTTFEELFF.

The CDR3 loop reads CASSEGTTNEKLFF. The CDR3, as DNA: TGTGCCAGCAGTGAAGGTACAACTAATGAAAAACTGTTTTTT. The chain recombines TRBV25-1 with TRBJ1-4; D remains ambiguous. Germline values: CDR1 MGHDK, CDR2 SYGVNS. The CDR3 spans 14 residues. Trimming cost V 2 bases and J 0 bases, with 4 bases left between them.

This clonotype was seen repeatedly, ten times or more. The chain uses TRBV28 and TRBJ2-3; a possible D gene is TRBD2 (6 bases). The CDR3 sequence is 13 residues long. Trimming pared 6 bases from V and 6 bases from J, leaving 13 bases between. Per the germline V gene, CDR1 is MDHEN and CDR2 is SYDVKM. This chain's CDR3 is CASRLSGGDTQYF. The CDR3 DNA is TGTGCCAGCAGACTCTCTGGGGGGGATACGCAGTATTTT.

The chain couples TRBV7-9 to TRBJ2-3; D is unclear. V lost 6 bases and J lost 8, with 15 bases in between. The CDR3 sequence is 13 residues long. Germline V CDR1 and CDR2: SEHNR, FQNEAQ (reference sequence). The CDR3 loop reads CASSIQMDGTQYF. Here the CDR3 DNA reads TGTGCCAGCAGTATCCAGATGGACGGTACGCAGTATTTT.

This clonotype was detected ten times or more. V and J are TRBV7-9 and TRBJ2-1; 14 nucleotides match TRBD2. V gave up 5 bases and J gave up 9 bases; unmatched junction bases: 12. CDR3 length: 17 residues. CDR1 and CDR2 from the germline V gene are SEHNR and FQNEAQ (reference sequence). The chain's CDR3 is CASSPRLAGGPLSEQFF. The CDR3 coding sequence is TGTGCCAGCAGCCCTAGACTAGCGGGAGGGCCACTAAGTGAGCAGTTCTTC.

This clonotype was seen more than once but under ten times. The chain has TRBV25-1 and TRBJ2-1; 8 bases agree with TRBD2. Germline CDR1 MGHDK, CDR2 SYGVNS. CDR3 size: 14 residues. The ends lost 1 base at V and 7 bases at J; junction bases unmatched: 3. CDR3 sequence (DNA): TGTGCCAGCAGTGAATTCCGGGGGGGGAATGAGCAGTTCTTC. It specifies CASSEFRGGNEQFF.

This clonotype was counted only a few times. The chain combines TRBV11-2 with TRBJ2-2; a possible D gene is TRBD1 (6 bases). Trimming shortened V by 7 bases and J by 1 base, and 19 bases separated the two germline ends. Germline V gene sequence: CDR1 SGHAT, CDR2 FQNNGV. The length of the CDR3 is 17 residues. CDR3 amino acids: CASTLVSGTLNTGELFF. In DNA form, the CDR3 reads TGTGCCAGCACCTTGGTCTCCGGGACATTGAACACCGGGGAGCTGTTTTTT.

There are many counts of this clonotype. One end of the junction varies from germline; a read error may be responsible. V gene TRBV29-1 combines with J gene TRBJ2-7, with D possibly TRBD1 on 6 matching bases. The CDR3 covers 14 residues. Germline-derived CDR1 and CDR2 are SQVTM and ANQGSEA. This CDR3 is CSVDSGTPAGEQYF. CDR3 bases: TGCAGTGTTGACTCCGGGACACCGGCAGGCGAGCAGTACTTC.

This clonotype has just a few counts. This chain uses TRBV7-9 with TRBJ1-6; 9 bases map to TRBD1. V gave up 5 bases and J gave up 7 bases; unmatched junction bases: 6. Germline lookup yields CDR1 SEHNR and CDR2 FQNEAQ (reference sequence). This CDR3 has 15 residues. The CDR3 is CASSTGTGTNSPLHF. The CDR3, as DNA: TGTGCCAGCAGCACTGGGACAGGGACGAATTCACCCCTCCACTTT.

The CDR3 sequence is CASTRLGTDTQYF. CDR3 nucleotide sequence: TGTGCCAGCACCCGACTTGGCACAGATACGCAGTATTTT. The J gene is TRBJ2-3, the V gene TRBV6-1, with unresolved D. Germline CDR1 and CDR2: MNHNS and SASEGT. V lost 7 bases to trimming and J lost 1 base, with 9 bases between them. This CDR3 region has 13 residues.

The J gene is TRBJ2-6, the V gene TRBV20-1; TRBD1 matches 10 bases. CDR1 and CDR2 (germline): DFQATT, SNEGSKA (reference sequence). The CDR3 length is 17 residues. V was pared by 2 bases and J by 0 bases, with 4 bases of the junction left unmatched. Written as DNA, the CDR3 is TGCAGTGCTAGACGGAGGGACAGGGGCTCTGGGGCCAACGTCCTGACTTTC. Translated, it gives CSARRRDRGSGANVLTF.

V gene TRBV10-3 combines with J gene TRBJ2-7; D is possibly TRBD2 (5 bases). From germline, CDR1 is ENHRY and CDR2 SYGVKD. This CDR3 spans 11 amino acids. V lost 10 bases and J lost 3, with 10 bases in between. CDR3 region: CASAGNYEQYF. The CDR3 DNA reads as TGTGCCAGCGCCGGGAACTACGAGCAGTACTTC.

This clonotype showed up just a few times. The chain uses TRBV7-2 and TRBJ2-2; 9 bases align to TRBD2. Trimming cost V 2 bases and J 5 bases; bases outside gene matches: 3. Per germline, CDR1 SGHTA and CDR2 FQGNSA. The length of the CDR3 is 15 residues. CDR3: CASSLPTSGTGELFF. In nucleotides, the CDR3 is TGTGCCAGCAGCTTACCCACTAGCGGGACCGGGGAGCTGTTTTTT.